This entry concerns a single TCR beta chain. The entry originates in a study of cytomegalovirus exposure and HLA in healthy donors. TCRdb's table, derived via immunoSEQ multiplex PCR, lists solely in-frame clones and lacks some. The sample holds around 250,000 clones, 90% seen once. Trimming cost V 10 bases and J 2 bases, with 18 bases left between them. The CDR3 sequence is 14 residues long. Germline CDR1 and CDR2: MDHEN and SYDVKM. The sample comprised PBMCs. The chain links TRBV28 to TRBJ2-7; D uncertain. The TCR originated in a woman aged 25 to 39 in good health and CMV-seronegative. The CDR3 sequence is CATRRDVLTYEQYF. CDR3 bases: TGTGCCACCCGACGAGACGTTTTAACCTACGAGCAGTACTTC.